The 2 T cell receptor beta chains listed next were all sequenced from one sample in a study of Ad26.COV2.S vaccination and SARS-CoV-2 variants. Indicated treatment: some 20 received Ad26.COV2.S at low or high dose, single or two shots; about 5 received placebo; per-sample allocation not given. The samples date from day 63 after the first vaccine or placebo injection. Using immunoSEQ multiplex PCR, the repertoire was profiled, and TCRdb retains in-frame clones only, with some absent. The table lists more than 300,000 clones, around four fifths of them singletons, with approximately 2.1% in the top ten. The sample was peripheral blood, taken in a trial of Ad26.COV2.S vaccine versus placebo. Receptor source: a person between 18 and 59 years old who received the Ad26.COV2.S COVID-19 vaccine or a placebo.

V is TRBV19 and J is TRBJ2-2; no clear D gene. V lost 2 bases to trimming and J lost 3 bases, with 4 bases between them. In germline, CDR1 is LNHDA, CDR2 SQIVND (reference sequence). CDR3 length: 13 residues. The CDR3: CASSILDTGELFF. CDR3 DNA: TGTGCCAGTAGTATACTGGACACCGGGGAGCTGTTTTTT.

V is TRBV21-1 and J is TRBJ1-5; the DNA was not used to check the table's D call, TRBD1. TRBV21-1 corresponds to a pseudogene. The CDR3 is made up of 16 amino acids. The CDR3 bases are TGTGCCAGCTGGCCAGGGGAGTTTAGGAGCAATCAGCCCCAGCATTTT. It yields the protein CASWPGEFRSNQPQHF.